Listed below are T cell receptor beta chains from one sample, sequenced in a study of T cells in Graves' hyperthyroidism and ophthalmopathy. TCRdb redid the calling of the multiplex PCR reads with MiXCR, one entry per CDR3 protein. The sample shows roughly 510,000 distinct CDR3 sequences, 40% to 50% of them seen only once. The sample consisted of peripheral blood or thyroid tissue (not recorded which). The receptor set was obtained from an adult woman with Graves' disease, either hyperthyroidism or ophthalmopathy (not recorded which). Each CDR3 is given with its conserved first and last residue.

J gene	V gene	CDR3 protein
TRBJ1-2	TRBV27	CASSLSRGRTNYGYTF
TRBJ1-5	TRBV7-2	CASDFGGWVGQPQHF
TRBJ1-2	TRBV18	CASSPEGEYGYTF
TRBJ1-2	TRBV28	CASSATRLYGYAF
TRBJ2-7	TRBV7-9	CASSQVNGGLGGGYEQYF
TRBJ1-1	TRBV5-1	CASQTGGWAIGAFF
TRBJ1-4	TRBV6-4	CASSENKAGASGKLFF
TRBJ1-1	TRBV20-1	CSAPGTEAFF
TRBJ2-5	TRBV12-3/TRBV12-4	CASSLVGGRAEETQYF
TRBJ2-5	TRBV20-1	CSATRDGTSETQYF
TRBJ2-7	TRBV7-9	CASSLVAGYYEQYF
TRBJ2-2	TRBV12-3/TRBV12-4	CASRFPLGGQGAKIAGELFF
TRBJ1-5	TRBV20-1	CSARVPPGGNQPQHF
TRBJ2-7	TRBV7-9	CASSSSTGIREQYF
TRBJ1-2	TRBV14	CASSQVLPGDYYGYTF
TRBJ1-4	TRBV29-1	CSVEQGAGEKLFF
TRBJ1-2	TRBV19	CASRIGPGGTYGYTF
TRBJ2-7	TRBV19	CASSMRAGVRPYEQYF
TRBJ1-1	TRBV15	CATSRDFQDEAFF
TRBJ2-7	TRBV9	CASSPDRGSPFEQYF
TRBJ1-1	TRBV2	CASSEGQMNTEAFF
TRBJ2-7	TRBV29-1	CAWSGLAGAYEQYF
TRBJ2-2	TRBV29-1	CSVVAVNTGELFF
TRBJ1-1	TRBV5-1	CASYRVPGTEAFF
TRBJ1-2	TRBV7-2	CASSLEGTDYGYTF
TRBJ1-1	TRBV6-5	CASSEFGVNTEAFF
TRBJ1-5	TRBV6-2/TRBV6-3	CASSYVGQGGYSNQPQHF
-	TRBV29-1	CSVEGGPGGANTGELFF
TRBJ1-6	TRBV3-1	CASRKTEDTSLNSPLHF
TRBJ1-2	TRBV29-1	CSASGRVRGYTF
TRBJ2-7	TRBV11-2	CASSFYICSKGAGVYEQYF
TRBJ2-5	TRBV24-1	CATSDLYSPGLLPGGSETQYF